Below, one T cell receptor beta chain is given with its context. As yet, its antigen is unknown. The sample is drawn from a study of cytomegalovirus exposure and HLA in healthy donors. Study conclusions and caveats: In a later analysis, common viral pathogens appeared linked to several of the most significant clusters. Association with HLA alleles at 0.05 false discovery rate was found for approximately 18,000 TCR beta sequences in a later analysis.

Germline CDR1 is MGHRA and CDR2 is YSYEKL. This CDR3 has 15 amino acids. V was pared by 4 bases and J by 6 bases, with 15 bases between. Both 60 Vbeta primers and 13 Jbeta primers went into the PCR. TCRdb's copy holds only in-frame clones and misses some; the assay was immunoSEQ multiplex PCR. The table includes 90,000 to 110,000 clones, roughly 70% detected once. The sample taken for sequencing was PBMCs. This receptor was taken from a man in his forties in good health and CMV-seronegative. This chain links TRBV4-1 with TRBJ2-2, with a possible D match to TRBD2 (6 bases). The CDR3 sequence is CASSPSAGHAGELFF. The CDR3, as DNA: TGCGCCAGCAGCCCTTCAGCGGGTCACGCCGGGGAGCTGTTTTTT.